Following are 4 T cell receptor beta chains from one sample sequenced in a study of memory CD4+ T cells and cytomegalovirus serostatus. Data came from immunoSEQ multiplex PCR; TCRdb stores just in-frame clones and leaves some out. The sample holds over 40,000 clones, 65% to 80% seen once. Single viable CD3+CD4+CD8-CD45RO+ cells were sorted as the memory CD4+ T cells. The source material was memory CD4+ T cells from blood. The receptor set was obtained from an adult in good health and CMV-seronegative.

The V gene is TRBV5-1, the J gene TRBJ2-3, with TRBD1 identical over 8 bases. Germline CDR1 is SGHRS and CDR2 is YFSETQ. The trim removed 4 bases at V and 1 base at J, leaving 5 bases unmatched. There are 15 residues in the CDR3. CDR3 sequence (DNA): TGCGCCAGCAGCGAGGACAGGGTTGGCACAGATACGCAGTATTTT. Amino acids: CASSEDRVGTDTQYF.

The chain links TRBV7-3 to TRBJ2-6; D is unclear. Per germline, CDR1 SGHTA and CDR2 FQGTGA. V was shortened by 8 bases and J by 0 bases, with 20 bases between the two germline ends. The CDR3 is 18 amino acids. The CDR3 DNA reads TGTGCCAGCGCTCCCATCCCTGGCGGACCCTCTGGGGCCAACGTCCTGACTTTC. This codes for CASAPIPGGPSGANVLTF.

The J gene is TRBJ2-7, the V gene TRBV5-1; D might be TRBD1 (5 bases). The germline gives CDR1 SGHRS, CDR2 YFSETQ. Trimming took 4 bases from V and 4 from J, leaving 9 bases between them. The CDR3 length is 12 residues. CDR3 sequence reads: CASSLTDYEQYF. In DNA, the CDR3 is TGCGCCAGCAGCCTGACAGATTACGAGCAGTACTTC.

V and J are TRBV7-2 and TRBJ1-6; TRBD1 aligns across 7 bases. This CDR3 comprises 15 residues. Trimming removed 5 bases from V and 7 bases from J; junction bases left unmatched: 8. Germline CDR1 is SGHTA and CDR2 is FQGNSA. CDR3 sequence: CASSGLTGRNSPLHF. The CDR3 bases are TGTGCCAGCAGCGGACTGACAGGGAGGAATTCACCCCTCCACTTT.